Listed here are 5 T cell receptor beta chains from one sample, sequenced in a study of PD-1 blockade in classical Hodgkin lymphoma. This table comes from immunoSEQ multiplex PCR, and its TCRdb copy is limited to in-frame clones, with some not included. The data show some 26,000 clones, about 83% seen once. The patients all showed relapse after autologous stem cell transplantation, while their brentuximab vedotin exposure varied. Out of thawed PBMCs, magnetic negative selection purified CD4+ T cells. Here the sequenced sample was CD4+ T cells from blood, taken at baseline. These receptors came from a human donor with classical Hodgkin lymphoma.

The sample holds one count of this clone. The chain recombines TRBV9 with TRBJ2-5; 13 bases are a match to TRBD2. Germline V gene sequence: CDR1 SGDLS, CDR2 YYNGEE. The V segment lost 2 bases and the J segment 1 base; nucleotides outside the gene matches: 2. The CDR3 spans 16 residues. CDR3 in amino acids: CASSVRTSGGQETQYF. The DNA for the CDR3 is TGTGCCAGCAGCGTGAGGACTAGCGGGGGCCAAGAGACCCAGTACTTC.

CDR3 sequence (DNA): TGTGCCAGCAGCTGGGAAGGTGAAGCTTTCTTT. This encodes CASSWEGEAFF. This rearrangement joins TRBV7-2 to TRBJ1-1; D is unclear. Germline CDR1 reads SGHTA; CDR2 reads FQGNSA. CDR3 length: 11 residues. V gave up 4 bases and J gave up 7 bases, with 7 bases separating them.

This sequence joins TRBV7-9 and TRBJ2-7, with no clear D. This CDR3 spans 15 amino acids. V lost 5 bases and J 3 bases, leaving 17 bases between the germline ends. Per germline, CDR1 SEHNR and CDR2 FQNEAQ (reference sequence). The CDR3 DNA follows: TGTGCCAGCAGCCCCGGGTCGCTGACGAACTACGAGCAGTACTTC. This encodes CASSPGSLTNYEQYF.

The chain employs TRBV27 and TRBJ2-3; 9 bases are a match to TRBD2. V shed 3 bases and J 5 bases; nucleotides not matched to a gene: 3. From germline, CDR1 is MNHEY and CDR2 SMNVEV (reference sequence). This CDR3 is built from 14 residues. CDR3: CASSLGGGEDTQYF. CDR3 coding DNA: TGTGCCAGCAGTTTGGGCGGGGGGGAAGATACGCAGTATTTT.

The CDR3 here is CASSTTGGGGYEQYF. The DNA for the CDR3 is TGCGCCAGCAGTACGACAGGCGGGGGAGGCTACGAGCAGTACTTC. The chain links TRBV5-1 to TRBJ2-7; TRBD2 might be the D (7 bases). Germline V gene sequence: CDR1 SGHRS, CDR2 YFSETQ. Trimming pared 5 bases from V and 3 bases from J, leaving 18 bases between. The CDR3 sequence is 15 residues long.